The present TCR beta chain was sequenced within a study of CD8+CD57+ T cells in acquired aplastic anemia. Profiling of TCR beta VDJ combinations and CDR3 sequences used genomic DNA as template. TCRdb called the reads again in MiXCR, with one record for every CDR3 protein. The repertoire holds around 250,000 distinct CDR3 sequences, around three fifths seen once, with approximately 8% in the top ten. Trimming removed 3 bases from V and 5 bases from J; junction bases left unmatched: 5. CDR1 DFQATT and CDR2 SNEGSKA come from the germline V gene (reference sequence). CDR3 length: 15 amino acids. Source material: sorted CD4+, CD8+, or CD8+CD57+ T cells (not recorded which) from PBMCs. This TCR derives from a human donor with severe aplastic anemia or a healthy control (not recorded which). This sequence joins TRBV20-1 and TRBJ2-1, with 12 bases aligning to TRBD2. CDR3 DNA sequence: TGCAGTGCTAGGACTAGCGGGAGAATTAACAATGAGCAGTTCTTC. Encoded protein: CSARTSGRINNEQFF.